These 7 T cell receptor beta chains were sequenced from one sample in a study of PD-L1 blockade in urothelial cancer. TCRdb keeps only in-frame clones here, not all; method: immunoSEQ multiplex PCR. The sample includes nearly 50,000 clones, approximately 85% of them seen just once. The time point here: peripheral blood 6 weeks after treatment start. The sequencing here drew on PBMCs, taken around atezolizumab (anti-PD-L1) treatment. These receptors all stem from a man aged 45-65 years with urothelial cancer.

The rearrangement links TRBV9 to TRBJ2-1; TRBD2 matches at 8 bases. This CDR3 region has 19 residues. CDR1 is SGDLS and CDR2 is YYNGEE in the germline V gene. The ends lost 0 bases at V and 7 bases at J; junction bases unmatched: 18. The DNA for the CDR3 is TGTGCCAGCAGCGTAGTGGGACAAGGGTCGGGGGGGGCAGGGAATGAGCAGTTCTTC. The encoded protein is CASSVVGQGSGGAGNEQFF.

This clone was counted once. The CDR3, as DNA: TGTGCCAGCAGCTCGACTGGAATGAACACTGAAGCTTTCTTT. Translating gives CASSSTGMNTEAFF. V usage is TRBV5-4 and J usage is TRBJ1-1, with D uncertain. The CDR3 length is 14 residues. V lost 3 bases, J lost 0 bases, and 9 bases lay in between. Germline V gives CDR1 SGHNT, CDR2 YYREEE (reference sequence). Supplemented by reference TRBV5-4 and TRBJ1-1, the full variable domain reads ETGVTQSPTHLIKTRGQQVTLRCSSQSGHNTVSWYQQALGQGPQFIFQYYREEENGRGNFPPRFSGLQFPNYSSELNVNALELDDSALYLCASSSTGMNTEAFFGQGTRLTVV.

This clone was detected only a few times. The gene calls are TRBV12-5 and TRBJ1-1, with 7 nucleotides matching TRBD1. V shed 4 bases, J shed 3 bases, and the junction held 8 bases outside the gene matches. CDR1 and CDR2 from the germline V gene are LGHNT and FRNRAP. The CDR3 runs 15 residues. Here the CDR3 reads CASGSSGTDYTEAFF. CDR3 nucleotides: TGTGCTAGTGGTTCCTCCGGGACAGACTACACTGAAGCTTTCTTT.

This clone has a single count. The gene calls are TRBV5-1 and TRBJ2-1; D is possibly TRBD2 (5 bases). Trimming left V 3 bases short and J 5 bases short, with 12 bases between. This CDR3 comprises 14 residues. Germline V gene data show CDR1 as SGHRS and CDR2 as YFSETQ. The CDR3 protein is CASSWELGNNEQFF. The CDR3 bases are TGCGCCAGCAGCTGGGAACTAGGCAACAATGAGCAGTTCTTC.

Only a few counts were recorded for this clone. This chain uses TRBV10-3 with TRBJ1-2; D gene uncertain. Per the germline V gene, CDR1 is ENHRY and CDR2 is SYGVKD. The CDR3 has 13 residues. V lost 2 bases and J lost 3, with 7 bases in between. The CDR3 loop reads CAISEVRDYGYTF. The CDR3 DNA sequence: TGTGCCATCAGTGAGGTCCGGGACTATGGCTACACCTTC.

V and J are TRBV29-1 and TRBJ1-1; a weak D match, TRBD1 (6 bases). This CDR3 is built from 12 residues. The germline V gene has CDR1 SQVTM and CDR2 ANQGSEA. V lost 6 bases and J 5 bases, leaving 13 bases between the germline ends. Written as DNA, the CDR3 is TGCAGCGTGCGCGGGGGCGGAACTGAAGCTTTCTTT. Encoded protein: CSVRGGGTEAFF.

Only a few counts were recorded for this clone. This chain connects TRBV7-3 to TRBJ2-2; D might be TRBD1 (6 bases). This CDR3 has 15 residues. V was shortened by 5 bases and J by 1 base, with 11 bases between the two germline ends. The germline CDR1 and CDR2 sequences are SGHTA and FQGTGA. In DNA form, the CDR3 reads TGTGCCAGCAGCCGACGCAGGGGGAACACCGGGGAGCTGTTTTTT. As protein: CASSRRRGNTGELFF.